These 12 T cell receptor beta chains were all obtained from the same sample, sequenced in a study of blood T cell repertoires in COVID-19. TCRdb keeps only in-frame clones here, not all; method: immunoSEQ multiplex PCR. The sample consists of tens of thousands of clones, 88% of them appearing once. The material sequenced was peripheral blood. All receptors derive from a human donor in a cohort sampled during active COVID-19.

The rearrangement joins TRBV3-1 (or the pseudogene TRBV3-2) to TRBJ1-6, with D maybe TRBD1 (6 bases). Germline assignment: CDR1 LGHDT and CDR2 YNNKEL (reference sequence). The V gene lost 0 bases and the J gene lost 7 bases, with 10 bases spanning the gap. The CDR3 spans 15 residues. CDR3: CASSQEVGQNSPLHF. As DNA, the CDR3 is TGTGCCAGCAGCCAAGAGGTAGGACAGAATTCACCCCTCCACTTT.

The CDR3 DNA reads as TGTGCCAGCAGACCCGGGACAGGGGTTAGTGAGCAGTTCTTC. It specifies CASRPGTGVSEQFF. The J gene is TRBJ2-1, the V gene TRBV4-2; 10 bases are shared with TRBD1. Germline-derived CDR1 and CDR2 are LGHNA and YNFKEQ. Germline trimming cut 6 bases from V and 9 bases from J; bases unmatched to any gene: 8. This CDR3 has 14 amino acids.

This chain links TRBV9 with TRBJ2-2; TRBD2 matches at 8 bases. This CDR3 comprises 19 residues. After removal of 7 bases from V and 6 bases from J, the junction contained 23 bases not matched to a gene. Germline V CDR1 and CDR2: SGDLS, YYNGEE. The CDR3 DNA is TGTGCCAGCTCCCAATGGGGGGCGCGGAGCGGGAGTAGATCCGGGGAGCTGTTTTTT. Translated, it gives CASSQWGARSGSRSGELFF.

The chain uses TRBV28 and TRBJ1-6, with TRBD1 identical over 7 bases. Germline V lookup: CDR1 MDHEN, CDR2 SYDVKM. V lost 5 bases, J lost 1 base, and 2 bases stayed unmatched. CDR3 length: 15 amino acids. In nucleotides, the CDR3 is TGTGCCAGCAGTCCAGGGGGGTCCTATAATTCACCCCTCCACTTT. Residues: CASSPGGSYNSPLHF.

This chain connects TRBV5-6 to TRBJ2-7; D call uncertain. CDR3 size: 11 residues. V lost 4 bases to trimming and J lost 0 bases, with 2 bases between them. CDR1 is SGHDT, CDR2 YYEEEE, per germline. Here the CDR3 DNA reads TGTGCCAGCAGCCACTCCTACGAGCAGTACTTC. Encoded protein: CASSHSYEQYF.

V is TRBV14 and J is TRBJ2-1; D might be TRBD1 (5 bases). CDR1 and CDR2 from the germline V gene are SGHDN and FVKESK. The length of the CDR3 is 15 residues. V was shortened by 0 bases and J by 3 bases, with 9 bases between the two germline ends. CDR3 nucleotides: TGTGCCAGCAGCCAAGAGCAGGGTCGCTACAATGAGCAGTTCTTC. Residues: CASSQEQGRYNEQFF.

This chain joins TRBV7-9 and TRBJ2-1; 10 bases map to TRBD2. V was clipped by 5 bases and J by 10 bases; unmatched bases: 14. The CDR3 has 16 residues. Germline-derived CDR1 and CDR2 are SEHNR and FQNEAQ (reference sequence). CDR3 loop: CASSKAAGGPLGEQFF. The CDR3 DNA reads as TGTGCCAGCAGCAAAGCAGCGGGAGGGCCATTAGGGGAGCAGTTCTTC.

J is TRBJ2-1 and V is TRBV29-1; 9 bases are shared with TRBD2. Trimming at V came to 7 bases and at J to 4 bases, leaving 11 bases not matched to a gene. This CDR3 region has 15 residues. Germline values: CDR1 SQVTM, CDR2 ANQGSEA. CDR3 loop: CSASPTSGWYNEQFF. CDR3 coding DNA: TGCAGCGCTTCTCCTACTAGCGGGTGGTACAATGAGCAGTTCTTC.

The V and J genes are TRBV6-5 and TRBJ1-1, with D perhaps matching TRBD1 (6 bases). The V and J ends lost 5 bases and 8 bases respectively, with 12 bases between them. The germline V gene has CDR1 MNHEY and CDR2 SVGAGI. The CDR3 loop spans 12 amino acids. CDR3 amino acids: CASSPGQREAFF. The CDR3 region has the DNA TGTGCCAGCAGTCCAGGACAGAGAGAAGCTTTCTTT.

The CDR3 sequence is CSALLGGIEYGYTF. DNA for the CDR3: TGCAGCGCGCTACTGGGGGGGATAGAGTATGGCTACACCTTC. V and J are TRBV29-1 and TRBJ1-2, with TRBD1 as a possible D gene (5 bases). Germline V gene sequence: CDR1 SQVTM, CDR2 ANQGSEA. Trimming pared 7 bases from V and 5 bases from J, leaving 20 bases between. The CDR3 length is 14 residues.

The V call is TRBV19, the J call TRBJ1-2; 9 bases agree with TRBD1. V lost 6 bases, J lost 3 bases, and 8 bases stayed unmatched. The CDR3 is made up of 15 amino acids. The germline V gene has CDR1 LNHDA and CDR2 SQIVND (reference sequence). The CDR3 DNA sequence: TGTGCCAGTAGCAACAGGGGGCATCGGGACTATGGCTACACCTTC. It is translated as CASSNRGHRDYGYTF. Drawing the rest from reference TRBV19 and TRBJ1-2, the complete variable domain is DGGITQSPKYLFRKEGQNVTLSCEQNLNHDAMYWYRQDPGQGLRLIYYSQIVNDFQKGDIAEGYSVSREKKESFPLTVTSAQKNPTAFYLCASSNRGHRDYGYTFGSGTRLTVV.

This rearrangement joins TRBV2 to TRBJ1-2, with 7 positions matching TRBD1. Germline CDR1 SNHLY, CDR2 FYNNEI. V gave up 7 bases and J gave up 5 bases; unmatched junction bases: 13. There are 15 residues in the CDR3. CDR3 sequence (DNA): TGTGCCAGCACCGGGACAGTGACCCCGGCGTATGGCTACACCTTC. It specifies CASTGTVTPAYGYTF.